The 27 T cell receptor beta chains in this list originate from one sample, sequenced in a study of shared clonotypes between healthy human individuals. Libraries were prepared by immunoSEQ multiplex PCR; TCRdb keeps only in-frame clonotypes and omits some of them. The sample has some 1,900,000 clones, about 95% seen once. Only CD45RO-negative cells positively selected for CCR7 counted as naive CD8 cells, so terminally differentiated effector memory CD45RA+ cells were excluded. Sequencing was done on a sample of naive CD8+ T cells sorted from blood. These receptors were taken from a man aged 18 to 30 in good health.

The gene calls are TRBV5-1 and TRBJ2-7, with TRBD2 matching 9 bases. Germline CDR1 reads SGHRS; CDR2 reads YFSETQ. This CDR3 region has 16 residues. With 2 bases clipped from V and 0 bases from J, the junction kept 6 bases outside the gene matches. The chain's CDR3 is CASSFFSSGASYEQYF. In DNA, the CDR3 is TGCGCCAGCAGCTTCTTTTCTAGCGGGGCCTCCTACGAGCAGTACTTC.

The gene calls are TRBV7-9 and TRBJ2-5; D might be TRBD1 or TRBD2, each matching 6 bases. The ends were cut back, 5 bases at V and 4 bases at J, with 17 bases in the middle. Germline lookup yields CDR1 SEHNR and CDR2 FQNEAQ (reference sequence). The CDR3 runs 15 residues. The CDR3 DNA is TGTGCCAGCAGCCCCTCAGGGGCGGGGTTAGAGACCCAGTACTTC. It encodes CASSPSGAGLETQYF.

The V call is TRBV19, the J call TRBJ1-1; D possibly corresponds to TRBD1 (5 bases). CDR1 and CDR2 (germline): LNHDA, SQIVND (reference sequence). The CDR3 has 14 residues. The ends were cut back, 5 bases at V and 3 bases at J, with 13 bases in the middle. CDR3 protein: CASSSQGGYTEAFF. The CDR3 nucleotides are TGTGCCAGTAGTTCGCAGGGTGGGTACACTGAAGCTTTCTTT.

The rearrangement uses TRBV5-4 and TRBJ2-7; the D is unclear. Germline CDR1 and CDR2: SGHNT and YYREEE (reference sequence). V shed 1 base and J shed 5 bases, with 7 bases lying between them. This CDR3 has 12 residues. In nucleotides, the CDR3 is TGTGCCAGCAGCTTGTCCCGGGACGAGCAGTACTTC. Residues: CASSLSRDEQYF.

V is TRBV6-1 and J is TRBJ1-2; the match to TRBD1 covers 8 bases. From germline, CDR1 is MNHNS and CDR2 SASEGT. V lost 4 bases and J lost 8; bases outside the gene matches: 3. The CDR3 length is 12 residues. CDR3 protein: CASSVRQGGYTF. The CDR3 region has the DNA TGTGCCAGCAGTGTCCGACAGGGGGGCTACACCTTC.

The chain employs TRBV27 and TRBJ2-1; 9 nucleotides line up with TRBD2. The CDR3 extends over 17 amino acids. The germline gives CDR1 MNHEY, CDR2 SMNVEV (reference sequence). V lost 4 bases, J lost 5 bases, and 12 bases stayed unmatched. The CDR3 DNA follows: TGTGCCAGCAGTTCCCAGGGCGTAGCGGGGGTGAACAATGAGCAGTTCTTC. As protein: CASSSQGVAGVNNEQFF.

The chain links TRBV27 to TRBJ1-5; D unresolved. Germline V gene lookup returns CDR1 MNHEY and CDR2 SMNVEV (reference sequence). V lost 10 bases to trimming and J lost 1 base, with 14 bases between them. The CDR3 totals 14 residues. Here the CDR3 reads CAIAEGSSNQPQHF. CDR3 nucleotides: TGTGCCATCGCGGAGGGATCGAGCAATCAGCCCCAGCATTTT.

This chain uses TRBV7-8 with TRBJ1-1; D is perhaps TRBD1 (6 bases). Germline lookup yields CDR1 SGHVS and CDR2 FQNEAQ. The V end was cut by 2 bases, the J end by 0 bases, with 19 bases between. There are 18 residues in the CDR3. CDR3 region: CASSLRSEGGIMNTEAFF. DNA of the CDR3: TGTGCCAGCAGCTTACGGTCTGAAGGGGGTATCATGAACACTGAAGCTTTCTTT.

This chain connects TRBV5-1 to TRBJ2-1; D unresolved. Germline V CDR1 and CDR2: SGHRS, YFSETQ. V was trimmed by 0 bases and J by 9 bases, leaving 16 bases between them. The CDR3 runs to 15 residues. CDR3 DNA: TGCGCCAGCAGCTTGGCTATCCCGGCGGTAAGTGAGCAGTTCTTC. This sequence encodes CASSLAIPAVSEQFF.

The V call is TRBV25-1, the J call TRBJ2-7; TRBD2 matches at 7 bases. The CDR3 has 13 amino acids. Looked up from germline, CDR1 is MGHDK and CDR2 is SYGVNS. Losses at the gene ends were 6 bases for V and 4 bases for J; bases not matched to a gene: 6. The CDR3 DNA reads as TGTGCCAGCAGGGCCGGACTAGTATACGAGCAGTACTTC. Translation gives CASRAGLVYEQYF.

The chain couples TRBV5-1 to TRBJ2-3; weak D call: TRBD2 (6 bases). This CDR3 contains 13 residues. CDR1 and CDR2 (germline): SGHRS, YFSETQ. The V end lost 9 bases, the J end lost 2 bases, and 13 bases lay between the germline ends. CDR3 in DNA: TGCGCCACCGGGGGACTCCTCACAGATACGCAGTATTTT. As protein: CATGGLLTDTQYF.

The chain couples TRBV7-9 to TRBJ2-5; D is unclear. Germline loops: CDR1 SEHNR, CDR2 FQNEAQ (reference sequence). The germline V and J ends were trimmed by 5 bases and 4 bases, with 14 bases remaining between them. The CDR3 is 14 amino acids. The CDR3 bases are TGTGCCAGCAGCGATGGGATGGTTCCAGAGACCCAGTACTTC. This gives the protein CASSDGMVPETQYF.

The gene calls are TRBV15 and TRBJ2-5, with D tentatively TRBD2 (5 bases). CDR1 is LNHNV and CDR2 is YYDKDF in the germline V gene (reference sequence). The CDR3 is made up of 13 amino acids. V was trimmed by 5 bases and J by 2 bases, leaving 9 bases between them. In DNA, the CDR3 is TGTGCCACCAGCCGGCGGGCTCAAGAGACCCAGTACTTC. Encoded protein: CATSRRAQETQYF.

V and J are TRBV4-3 and TRBJ1-2, with 11 bases identical to TRBD1. The V gene's germline CDR1 is LGHNA and CDR2 YSLEER. V dropped 1 base and J dropped 4; count of bases not matched to a gene: 2. This CDR3 spans 15 amino acids. Written as DNA, the CDR3 is TGCGCCAGCAGCCAAGCGGACAGGGGGCCCTATGGCTACACCTTC. Amino acid sequence: CASSQADRGPYGYTF.

The chain joins TRBV7-8 to TRBJ2-2; TRBD1 agrees at 7 bases. Germline CDR1 reads SGHVS; CDR2 reads FQNEAQ. The CDR3 sequence is 16 residues long. The V and J ends lost 1 base and 11 bases, in that order; junction bases with no gene match: 13. CDR3 DNA sequence: TGTGCCAGCAGCTTAGGATTGATACAGGGACAGTTAGAGCTGTTTTTT. As protein: CASSLGLIQGQLELFF.

CDR3 bases: TGTGCCAGCAGTGGTCTAGCGGGGGTCACAGATACGCAGTATTTT. Translation: CASSGLAGVTDTQYF. The gene calls are TRBV25-1 and TRBJ2-3; 10 nucleotides match TRBD2. CDR1 is MGHDK, CDR2 SYGVNS, per germline. The trim removed 4 bases at V and 2 bases at J, leaving 3 bases unmatched. This CDR3 is built from 15 residues.

The V call is TRBV2, the J call TRBJ2-2; TRBD1 aligns across 9 bases. The CDR3 runs 14 residues. The germline V gene has CDR1 SNHLY and CDR2 FYNNEI. Losses at the gene ends were 8 bases for V and 0 bases for J; bases not matched to a gene: 1. Here the CDR3 DNA reads TGTGCCAGCGGGGACAGGGCGAACACCGGGGAGCTGTTTTTT. This encodes CASGDRANTGELFF. The full variable domain, completed using reference TRBV2 and TRBJ2-2, is EPEVTQTPSHQVTQMGQEVILRCVPISNHLYFYWYRQILGQKVEFLVSFYNNEISEKSEIFDDQFSVERPDGSNFTLKIRSTKLEDSAMYFCASGDRANTGELFFGEGSRLTVL.

V and J are TRBV7-9 and TRBJ2-2, with TRBD1 matching 7 bases. With V trimmed by 5 bases and J by 6 bases, 6 bases remained unmatched. The germline V gene encodes CDR1 SEHNR and CDR2 FQNEAQ (reference sequence). The CDR3 sequence is 14 residues long. DNA for the CDR3: TGTGCCAGCAGCAATACAGGGGCCCCCGGGGAGCTGTTTTTT. Encoded protein: CASSNTGAPGELFF.

The chain uses TRBV27 and TRBJ2-7, with no clear D. This CDR3 has 15 residues. The germline gives CDR1 MNHEY, CDR2 SMNVEV (reference sequence). The V and J ends lost 5 bases and 0 bases respectively, with 14 bases between them. The CDR3 DNA reads TGTGCCAGCAGTCAGACCTTCGGCGACTCCTACGAGCAGTACTTC. This translates into CASSQTFGDSYEQYF.

The chain is built from TRBV4-1 and TRBJ1-5; D is unresolved. The CDR3 has 14 amino acids. The ends were cut back, 6 bases at V and 4 bases at J, with 13 bases in the middle. Germline CDR1 is MGHRA and CDR2 is YSYEKL. The CDR3 protein is CASSISGKNQPQHF. The CDR3 region has the DNA TGCGCCAGCAGTATTTCGGGTAAAAATCAGCCCCAGCATTTT.

The V gene is TRBV5-1, the J gene TRBJ2-3; D gene uncertain. The CDR3 extends over 13 amino acids. V was clipped by 3 bases and J by 1 base, with 6 bases between them. Germline-derived CDR1 and CDR2 are SGHRS and YFSETQ. The CDR3 sequence is CASSSAGTDTQYF. In DNA, the CDR3 is TGCGCCAGCAGCTCCGCCGGCACAGATACGCAGTATTTT.

This rearrangement joins TRBV9 to TRBJ2-1; TRBD2 matches at 9 bases. The CDR3 covers 18 residues. Per germline, CDR1 SGDLS and CDR2 YYNGEE. The ends lost 0 bases at V and 0 bases at J; junction bases unmatched: 7. DNA of the CDR3: TGTGCCAGCAGCGTAGCTACTAGCGGGTTAAGCTCCTACAATGAGCAGTTCTTC. Protein: CASSVATSGLSSYNEQFF. Using reference TRBV9 and TRBJ2-1 for the parts outside the CDR3, the full variable domain is DSGVTQTPKHLITATGQRVTLRCSPRSGDLSVYWYQQSLDQGLQFLIQYYNGEERAKGNILERFSAQQFPDLHSELNLSSLELGDSALYFCASSVATSGLSSYNEQFFGPGTRLTVL.

The V and J genes are TRBV6-5 and TRBJ2-5; 8 bases line up with TRBD1. The ends lost 5 bases at V and 3 bases at J; junction bases unmatched: 5. This CDR3 spans 14 amino acids. Germline loops: CDR1 MNHEY, CDR2 SVGAGI. The CDR3 DNA follows: TGTGCCAGCAGTGCTGAGACAGGGGAAGAGACCCAGTACTTC. The encoded protein is CASSAETGEETQYF.

Note on this clone: The same CDR3 is also encoded by other DNA sequences in this sample. The rearrangement uses TRBV7-9 and TRBJ2-1; the match to TRBD2 covers 10 bases. The CDR3 spans 15 residues. Trimming at V came to 5 bases and at J to 3 bases, leaving 4 bases not matched to a gene. Germline assignment: CDR1 SEHNR and CDR2 FQNEAQ (reference sequence). CDR3: CASSPGLADYNEQFF. The CDR3 DNA reads as TGTGCCAGCAGCCCTGGACTAGCGGACTACAATGAGCAGTTCTTC.

V usage is TRBV4-3 and J usage is TRBJ1-2; tentative D call: TRBD1 (6 bases). Germline V gives CDR1 LGHNA, CDR2 YSLEER. The CDR3 sequence is 11 residues long. V shed 8 bases and J shed 3 bases, with 7 bases lying between them. The CDR3 sequence: CASRGHYGYTF. CDR3 in DNA: TGCGCCAGCCGGGGGCACTATGGCTACACCTTC.

This clone showed up just once. The chain uses TRBV13 and TRBJ2-1, with TRBD2 identical over 12 bases. The trim removed 5 bases at V and 9 bases at J, leaving 8 bases unmatched. Germline V gene sequence: CDR1 PRHDT, CDR2 FYEKMQ (reference sequence). CDR3 length: 15 residues. CDR3 DNA: TGTGCCAGCAGCCCGGGACTAGCGGGCGGGGGTGAGCAGTTCTTC. Encoded protein: CASSPGLAGGGEQFF. Supplemented by reference TRBV13 and TRBJ2-1, the full variable domain reads AAGVIQSPRHLIKEKRETATLKCYPIPRHDTVYWYQQGPGQDPQFLISFYEKMQSDKGSIPDRFSAQQFSDYHSELNMSSLELGDSALYFCASSPGLAGGGEQFFGPGTRLTVL.

V is TRBV5-8 and J is TRBJ2-4; D unclear. The CDR3 covers 16 residues. V was clipped by 0 bases and J by 3 bases, with 13 bases between them. From germline, CDR1 is SGHTS and CDR2 YDEGEE. The CDR3 spells CASSLGYLSGKNIQYF. The CDR3 DNA sequence: TGTGCCAGCAGCTTGGGGTATCTTTCCGGCAAAAACATTCAGTACTTC.